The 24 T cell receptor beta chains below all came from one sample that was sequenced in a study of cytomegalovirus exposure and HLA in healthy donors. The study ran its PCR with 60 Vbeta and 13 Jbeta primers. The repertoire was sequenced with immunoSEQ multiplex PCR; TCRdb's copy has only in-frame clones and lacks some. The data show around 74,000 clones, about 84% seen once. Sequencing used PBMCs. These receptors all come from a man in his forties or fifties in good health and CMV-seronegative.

CDR3 region: CASGYLDRSDEKLFF. Written as DNA, the CDR3 is TGTGCTAGTGGTTACCTGGACAGGAGCGATGAAAAACTGTTTTTT. The J gene is TRBJ1-4, the V gene TRBV12-5; 7 bases align to TRBD1. The CDR3 length is 15 residues. Germline assignment: CDR1 LGHNT and CDR2 FRNRAP. Trimming cost V 4 bases and J 6 bases; bases outside gene matches: 8.

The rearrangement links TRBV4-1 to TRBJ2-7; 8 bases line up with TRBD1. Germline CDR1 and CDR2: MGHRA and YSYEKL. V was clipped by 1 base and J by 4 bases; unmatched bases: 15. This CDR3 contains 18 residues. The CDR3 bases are TGCGCCAGCAGCCAAGTCCTTCTAATGGCGGACAGGGTGTACGAGCAGTACTTC. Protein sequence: CASSQVLLMADRVYEQYF.

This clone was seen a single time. The CDR3: CASIKPGGGEQPQHF. In DNA, the CDR3 is TGTGCCAGCATTAAACCAGGGGGCGGGGAGCAGCCCCAGCATTTT. The chain has TRBV6-1 and TRBJ1-5; the match to TRBD1 covers 8 bases. Germline values: CDR1 MNHNS, CDR2 SASEGT. The CDR3 sequence is 15 residues long. Trimming took 7 bases from V and 7 from J; bases not matched to a gene: 12.

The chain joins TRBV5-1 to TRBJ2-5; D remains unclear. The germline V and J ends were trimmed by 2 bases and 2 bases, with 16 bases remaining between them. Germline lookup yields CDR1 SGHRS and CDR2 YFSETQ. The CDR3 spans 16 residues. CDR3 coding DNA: TGCGCCAGCAGCTTCTTCACTGAGAATAATCAAGAGACCCAGTACTTC. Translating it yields CASSFFTENNQETQYF.

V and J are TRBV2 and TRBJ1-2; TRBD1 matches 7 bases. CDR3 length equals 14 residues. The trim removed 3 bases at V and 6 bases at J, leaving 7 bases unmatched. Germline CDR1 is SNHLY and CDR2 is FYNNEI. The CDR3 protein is CASSDLGGGHGYTF. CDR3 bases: TGTGCCAGCAGTGATTTAGGGGGCGGTCATGGCTACACCTTC.

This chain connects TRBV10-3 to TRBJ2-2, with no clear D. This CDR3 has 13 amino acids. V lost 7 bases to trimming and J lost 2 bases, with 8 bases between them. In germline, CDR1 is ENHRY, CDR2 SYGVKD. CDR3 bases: TGTGCCATCATGGCGACTAACACCGGGGAGCTGTTTTTT. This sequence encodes CAIMATNTGELFF.

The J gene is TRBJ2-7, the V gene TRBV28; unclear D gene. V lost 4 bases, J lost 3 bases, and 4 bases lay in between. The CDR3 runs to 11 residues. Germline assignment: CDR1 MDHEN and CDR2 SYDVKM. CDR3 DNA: TGTGCCAGCAGTTCCTTCTACGAGCAGTACTTC. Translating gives CASSSFYEQYF.

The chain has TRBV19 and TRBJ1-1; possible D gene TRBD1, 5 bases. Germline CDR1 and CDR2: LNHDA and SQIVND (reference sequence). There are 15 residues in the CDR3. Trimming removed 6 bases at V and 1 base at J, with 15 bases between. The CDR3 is CASRGTVGGNTEAFF. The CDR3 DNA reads TGTGCCAGTAGGGGGACGGTGGGGGGGAACACTGAAGCTTTCTTT.

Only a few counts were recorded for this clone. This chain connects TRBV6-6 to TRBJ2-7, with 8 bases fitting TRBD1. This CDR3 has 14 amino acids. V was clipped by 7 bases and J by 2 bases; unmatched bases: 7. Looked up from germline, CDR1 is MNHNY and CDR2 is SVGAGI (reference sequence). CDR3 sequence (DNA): TGTGCCAGCAAATACGGGGACAGGACCTACGAGCAGTACTTC. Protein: CASKYGDRTYEQYF.

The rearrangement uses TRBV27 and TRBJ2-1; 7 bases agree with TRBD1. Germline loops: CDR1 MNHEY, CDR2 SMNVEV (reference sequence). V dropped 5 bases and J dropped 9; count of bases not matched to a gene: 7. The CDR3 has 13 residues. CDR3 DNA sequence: TGTGCCAGCAGTCCCAGGGGGTACGCTGAGCAGTTCTTC. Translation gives CASSPRGYAEQFF.

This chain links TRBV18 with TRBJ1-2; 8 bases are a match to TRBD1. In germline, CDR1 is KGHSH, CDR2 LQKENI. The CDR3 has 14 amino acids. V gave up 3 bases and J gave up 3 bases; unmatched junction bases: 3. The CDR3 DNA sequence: TGTGCCAGCTCACCGGACAGGGTCTACTATGGCTACACCTTC. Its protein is CASSPDRVYYGYTF.

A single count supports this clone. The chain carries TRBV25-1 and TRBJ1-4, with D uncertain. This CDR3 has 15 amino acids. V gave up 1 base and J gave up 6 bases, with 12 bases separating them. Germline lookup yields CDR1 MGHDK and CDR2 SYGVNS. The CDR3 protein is CASSEWAGPDEKLFF. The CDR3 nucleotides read TGTGCCAGCAGTGAATGGGCAGGTCCGGATGAAAAACTGTTTTTT.

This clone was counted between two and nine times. CDR3 coding DNA: TGTGCCAGCAGCTTAGCTGGCGGTATGGAAAAACTGTTTTTT. Translating gives CASSLAGGMEKLFF. This rearrangement joins TRBV7-2 to TRBJ1-4, with no clear D. CDR3 size: 14 residues. The germline CDR1 and CDR2 sequences are SGHTA and FQGNSA. Deletions cut 0 bases from V and 8 bases from J, with 10 bases between.

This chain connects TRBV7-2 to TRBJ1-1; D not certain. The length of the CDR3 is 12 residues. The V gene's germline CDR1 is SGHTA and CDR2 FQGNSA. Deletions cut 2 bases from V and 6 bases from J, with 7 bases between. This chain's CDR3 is CASSLMRAEAFF. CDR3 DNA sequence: TGTGCCAGCAGCTTAATGAGGGCTGAAGCTTTCTTT.

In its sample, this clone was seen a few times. In nucleotides, the CDR3 is TGTGCCAGCAACCTAGGACAGCCTCAGGGGCCCCAGCATTTT. Its protein product is CASNLGQPQGPQHF. The V and J genes are TRBV7-2 and TRBJ1-5; tentative D call: TRBD1 (6 bases). Germline loops: CDR1 SGHTA, CDR2 FQGNSA. Trimming took off 7 bases at V and 9 bases at J, with 19 bases between the two ends. CDR3 length equals 14 residues.

The CDR3 here is CASSAGLNRGNTDTQYF. The CDR3, as DNA: TGTGCCAGCAGCGCGGGGTTGAACCGGGGAAACACAGATACGCAGTATTTT. The chain is built from TRBV9 and TRBJ2-3; D perhaps matches TRBD2 (5 bases). This CDR3 has 17 amino acids. Trimming cost V 3 bases and J 2 bases, with 19 bases left between them. CDR1 and CDR2 (germline): SGDLS, YYNGEE. Complete variable domain (other parts from reference TRBV9 and TRBJ2-3): DSGVTQTPKHLITATGQRVTLRCSPRSGDLSVYWYQQSLDQGLQFLIQYYNGEERAKGNILERFSAQQFPDLHSELNLSSLELGDSALYFCASSAGLNRGNTDTQYFGPGTRLTVL.

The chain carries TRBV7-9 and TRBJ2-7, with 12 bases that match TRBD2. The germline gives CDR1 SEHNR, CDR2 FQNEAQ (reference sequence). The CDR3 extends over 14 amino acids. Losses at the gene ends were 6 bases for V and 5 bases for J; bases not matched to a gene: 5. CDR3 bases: TGTGCCAGCAGAAGACTAGCGGGGGCGGACGAGCAGTACTTC. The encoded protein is CASRRLAGADEQYF.

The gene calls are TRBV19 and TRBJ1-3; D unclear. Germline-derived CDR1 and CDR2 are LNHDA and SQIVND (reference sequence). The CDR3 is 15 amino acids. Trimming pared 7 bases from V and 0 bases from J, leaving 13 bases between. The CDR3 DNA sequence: TGTGCCAGTAATAGCGGCAGACACTCTGGAAACACCATATATTTT. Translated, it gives CASNSGRHSGNTIYF.

This CDR3 reads CASSLRGVYDTGELFF. CDR3 nucleotide sequence: TGTGCCAGCAGCTTGAGAGGCGTATATGACACCGGGGAGCTGTTTTTT. V usage is TRBV5-4 and J usage is TRBJ2-2; D uncertain. The CDR3 spans 16 residues. With 1 base removed from V and 3 bases from J, the gap between germline ends came to 13 bases. CDR1 and CDR2 from the germline V gene are SGHNT and YYREEE (reference sequence).

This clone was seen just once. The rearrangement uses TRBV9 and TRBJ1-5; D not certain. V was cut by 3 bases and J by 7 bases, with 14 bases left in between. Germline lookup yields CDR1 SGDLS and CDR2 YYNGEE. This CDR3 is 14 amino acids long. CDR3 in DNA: TGTGCCAGCAGCGAGGCCCCGGCCGGGCAGCCCCAGCATTTT. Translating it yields CASSEAPAGQPQHF.

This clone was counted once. The DNA of the CDR3 is TGTGCCAGCAGTGAATGGGCGACCGGGACAGTCTATAATTCACCCCTCCACTTT. This gives the protein CASSEWATGTVYNSPLHF. The chain has TRBV25-1 and TRBJ1-6, with 7 nucleotides matching TRBD1. Germline-derived CDR1 and CDR2 are MGHDK and SYGVNS. V lost 1 base, J lost 3 bases, and 9 bases stayed unmatched. This CDR3 spans 18 amino acids.

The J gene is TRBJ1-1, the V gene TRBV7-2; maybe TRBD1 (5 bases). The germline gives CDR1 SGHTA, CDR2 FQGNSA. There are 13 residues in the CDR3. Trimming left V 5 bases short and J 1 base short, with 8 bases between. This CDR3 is CASSTQGNTEAFF. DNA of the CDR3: TGTGCCAGCAGCACTCAGGGGAACACTGAAGCTTTCTTT. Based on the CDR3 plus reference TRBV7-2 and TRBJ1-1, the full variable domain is GAGVSQSPSNKVTEKGKDVELRCDPISGHTALYWYRQSLGQGLEFLIYFQGNSAPDKSGLPSDRFSAERTGGSVSTLTIQRTQQEDSAVYLCASSTQGNTEAFFGQGTRLTVV.

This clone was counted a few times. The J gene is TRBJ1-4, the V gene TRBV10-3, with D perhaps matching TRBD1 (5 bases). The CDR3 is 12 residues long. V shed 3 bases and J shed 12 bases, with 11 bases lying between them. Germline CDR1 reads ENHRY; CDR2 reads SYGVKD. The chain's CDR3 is CAISEDVTELFF. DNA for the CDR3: TGTGCCATCAGTGAAGATGTGACAGAACTGTTTTTT.

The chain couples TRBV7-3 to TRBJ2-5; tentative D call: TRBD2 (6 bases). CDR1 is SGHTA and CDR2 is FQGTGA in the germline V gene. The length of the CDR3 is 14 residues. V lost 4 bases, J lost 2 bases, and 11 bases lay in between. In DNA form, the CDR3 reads TGTGCCAGCAGCTCCTTGGGGGGACAAGAGACCCAGTACTTC. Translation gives CASSSLGGQETQYF.